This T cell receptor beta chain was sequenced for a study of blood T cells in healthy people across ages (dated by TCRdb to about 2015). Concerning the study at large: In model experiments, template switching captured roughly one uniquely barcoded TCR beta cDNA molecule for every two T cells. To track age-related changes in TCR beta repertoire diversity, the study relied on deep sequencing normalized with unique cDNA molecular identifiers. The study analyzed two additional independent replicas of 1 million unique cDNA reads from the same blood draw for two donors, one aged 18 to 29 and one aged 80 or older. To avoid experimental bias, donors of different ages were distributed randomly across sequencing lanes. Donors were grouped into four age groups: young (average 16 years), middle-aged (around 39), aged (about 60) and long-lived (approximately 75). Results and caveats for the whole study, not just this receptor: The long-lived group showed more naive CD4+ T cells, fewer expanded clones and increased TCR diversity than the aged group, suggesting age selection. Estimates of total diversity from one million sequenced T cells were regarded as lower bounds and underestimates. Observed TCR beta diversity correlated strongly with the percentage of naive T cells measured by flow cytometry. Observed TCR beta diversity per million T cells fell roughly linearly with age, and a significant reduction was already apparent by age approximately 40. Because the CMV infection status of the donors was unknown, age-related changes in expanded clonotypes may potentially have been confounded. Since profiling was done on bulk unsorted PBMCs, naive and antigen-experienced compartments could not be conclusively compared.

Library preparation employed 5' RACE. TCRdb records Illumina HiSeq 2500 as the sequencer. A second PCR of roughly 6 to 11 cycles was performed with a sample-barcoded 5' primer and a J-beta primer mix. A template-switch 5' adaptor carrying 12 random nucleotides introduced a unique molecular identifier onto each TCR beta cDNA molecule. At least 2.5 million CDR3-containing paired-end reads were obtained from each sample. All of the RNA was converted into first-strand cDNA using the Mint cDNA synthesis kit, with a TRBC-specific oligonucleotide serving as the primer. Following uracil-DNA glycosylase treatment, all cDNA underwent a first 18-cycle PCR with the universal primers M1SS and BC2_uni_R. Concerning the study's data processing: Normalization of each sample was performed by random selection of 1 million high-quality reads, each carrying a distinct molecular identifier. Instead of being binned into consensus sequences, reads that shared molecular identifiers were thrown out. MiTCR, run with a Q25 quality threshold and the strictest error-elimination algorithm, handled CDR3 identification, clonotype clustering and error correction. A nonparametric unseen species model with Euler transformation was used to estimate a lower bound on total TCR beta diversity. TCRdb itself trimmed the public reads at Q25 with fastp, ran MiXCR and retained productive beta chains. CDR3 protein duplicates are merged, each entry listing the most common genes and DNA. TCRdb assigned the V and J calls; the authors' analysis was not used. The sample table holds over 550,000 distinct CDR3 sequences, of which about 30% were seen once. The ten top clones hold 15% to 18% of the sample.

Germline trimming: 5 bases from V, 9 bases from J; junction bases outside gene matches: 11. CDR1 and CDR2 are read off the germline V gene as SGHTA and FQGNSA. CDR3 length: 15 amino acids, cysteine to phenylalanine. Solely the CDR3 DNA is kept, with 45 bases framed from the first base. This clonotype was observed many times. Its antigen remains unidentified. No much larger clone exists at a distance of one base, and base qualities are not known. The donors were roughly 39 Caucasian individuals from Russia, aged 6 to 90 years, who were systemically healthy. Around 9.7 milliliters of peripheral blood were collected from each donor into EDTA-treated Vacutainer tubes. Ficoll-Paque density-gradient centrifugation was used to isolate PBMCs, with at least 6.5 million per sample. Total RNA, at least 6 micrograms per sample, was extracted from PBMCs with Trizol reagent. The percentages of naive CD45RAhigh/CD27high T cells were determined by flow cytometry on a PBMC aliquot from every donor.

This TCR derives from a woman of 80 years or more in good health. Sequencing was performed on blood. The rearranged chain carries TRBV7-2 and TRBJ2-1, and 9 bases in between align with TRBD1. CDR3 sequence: CASSARDRDVAEQFF. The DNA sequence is TGTGCCAGCAGCGCCCGGGACAGGGACGTCGCTGAGCAGTTCTTC.